A selection of T cell receptor beta chains follows, all from one sample in a study of T cells after yellow fever vaccination. From the 5' RACE reads, TCRdb called clonotypes with MiXCR, one entry per CDR3 protein. The sample has approximately 350,000 distinct CDR3 sequences; approximately 10% are singletons. The sample here was PBMCs, taken on the day of the first yellow fever vaccination. The receptor set was obtained from a young man who received the YFV17D yellow fever vaccine. The CDR3 runs from the conserved cysteine through the conserved F or W. The order of the fields is J gene, clone size, V gene, D gene, CDR3 DNA, CDR3 protein. The D gene is left open where the match is weak. A row's size may be missing; if present it is once, few, many or a size class.

j_call: TRBJ1-1
clone_size: -
v_call: TRBV20-1
d_call: -
cdr3_nt: TGCAGTGCTGCAGGGCCGAACACTGAAGCTTTCTTT
cdr3_aa: CSAAGPNTEAFF

j_call: TRBJ2-3
clone_size: -
v_call: TRBV5-1
d_call: -
cdr3_nt: TGCGCCAGCAGCTTGTGGGGGCTCACAGATACGCAGTATTTT
cdr3_aa: CASSLWGLTDTQYF

j_call: TRBJ2-1
clone_size: many
v_call: TRBV4-3
d_call: -
cdr3_nt: TGCGCCAGCAGCCAAGACCTCCAGACTAACTCCTACAATGAGCAGTTCTTC
cdr3_aa: CASSQDLQTNSYNEQFF

j_call: TRBJ1-6
clone_size: -
v_call: TRBV12-3/TRBV12-4
d_call: -
cdr3_nt: TGTGCCAGCAGTCTCCGACGGGGAAATTCACCCCTCCACTTT
cdr3_aa: CASSLRRGNSPLHF

j_call: TRBJ2-5
clone_size: many
v_call: TRBV7-2
d_call: -
cdr3_nt: TGTGCCAGCAGCTTTAACGGGGCACAAGAGACCCAGTACTTC
cdr3_aa: CASSFNGAQETQYF

j_call: TRBJ2-3
clone_size: -
v_call: TRBV6-2/TRBV6-3
d_call: TRBD1
cdr3_nt: TGTGCCAGCATCCCTACAGGGGGCCGTACGGCGCAGTATTTT
cdr3_aa: CASIPTGGRTAQYF

j_call: TRBJ2-5
clone_size: -
v_call: TRBV29-1
d_call: -
cdr3_nt: TGCAGCGAAACTAGATCCCCCCAGGAGACCCAGTACTTC
cdr3_aa: CSETRSPQETQYF

j_call: TRBJ2-3
clone_size: few
v_call: TRBV6-1
d_call: TRBD2
cdr3_nt: TGTGCCAGCAGGACCCTAGCGGGGGGTCCAGATACGCAGTATTTT
cdr3_aa: CASRTLAGGPDTQYF

j_call: TRBJ2-1
clone_size: -
v_call: TRBV27
d_call: TRBD1
cdr3_nt: TGTGCCAGCAGTTCGGACAGGGCGCCCTACAATGAGCAGTTCTTC
cdr3_aa: CASSSDRAPYNEQFF

j_call: TRBJ1-2
clone_size: -
v_call: TRBV2
d_call: -
cdr3_nt: TGTGCCAGCAGTGAAGCGCCAGGCACTTCGAGAGGCTACACCTTC
cdr3_aa: CASSEAPGTSRGYTF

j_call: TRBJ2-5
clone_size: -
v_call: TRBV4-1
d_call: TRBD2
cdr3_nt: TGCGCCAGCAGCCTTGCTGGACTAGCAGAAGAGACCCAGTACTTC
cdr3_aa: CASSLAGLAEETQYF

j_call: TRBJ2-4
clone_size: many
v_call: TRBV20-1
d_call: -
cdr3_nt: TGCAGTGCTAGAGACCTCGACCCCTACCCAAACATTCAGTACTTC
cdr3_aa: CSARDLDPYPNIQYF

j_call: TRBJ2-1
clone_size: -
v_call: TRBV25-1
d_call: -
cdr3_nt: TGTGCCAGCAGCCTGACAGACTATGAGCAGTTCTTC
cdr3_aa: CASSLTDYEQFF

j_call: TRBJ1-1
clone_size: few
v_call: TRBV30
d_call: -
cdr3_nt: TGTGCCTGGAGTTCCACTGAAGCTTTCTTT
cdr3_aa: CAWSSTEAFF

j_call: TRBJ1-6
clone_size: -
v_call: TRBV12-3/TRBV12-4
d_call: -
cdr3_nt: TGTGCCAGCAGTTTCGGGGAGGGGAATTCACCCCTCCACTTT
cdr3_aa: CASSFGEGNSPLHF

j_call: TRBJ2-5
clone_size: few
v_call: TRBV2
d_call: -
cdr3_nt: TGTGCCAGCAGTGGGACAGATGGGGAGACCCAGTACTTC
cdr3_aa: CASSGTDGETQYF

j_call: TRBJ2-4
clone_size: -
v_call: TRBV24-1
d_call: -
cdr3_nt: TGTGCCACCAGTGACCCCGGGACATCAGACATTCAGTACTTC
cdr3_aa: CATSDPGTSDIQYF

j_call: TRBJ2-1
clone_size: -
v_call: TRBV5-1
d_call: TRBD1
cdr3_nt: TGCGCCAGCAGCGTCTTACAGGGGGCCTCCTACAATGAGCAGTTCTTC
cdr3_aa: CASSVLQGASYNEQFF

j_call: TRBJ2-6
clone_size: -
v_call: TRBV14
d_call: -
cdr3_nt: TGTGCCAGCAGCCAAGATCGGAGGGCCTCTGGGGCCAACGTCCTGACTTTC
cdr3_aa: CASSQDRRASGANVLTF

j_call: TRBJ2-5
clone_size: -
v_call: TRBV3-1
d_call: TRBD2
cdr3_nt: TGTGCCAGCAGCCACCTTAAGGGGATAGCGGGGGCCGGCCAAGAGACCCAGTACTTC
cdr3_aa: CASSHLKGIAGAGQETQYF

j_call: TRBJ2-3
clone_size: -
v_call: TRBV5-1
d_call: -
cdr3_nt: TGCGCCAGCAGCTTTAAAGGGGGATCAGATACGCAGTATTTT
cdr3_aa: CASSFKGGSDTQYF

j_call: TRBJ1-1
clone_size: few
v_call: TRBV6-5
d_call: -
cdr3_nt: TGTGCCAGCAGTTACGGACCCGCTCTTGAAGCTTTCTTT
cdr3_aa: CASSYGPALEAFF

j_call: TRBJ1-1
clone_size: many
v_call: TRBV5-1
d_call: -
cdr3_nt: TGTGCCAGCAGCTTAGACGGAGGCACTGAAGCTTTCTTT
cdr3_aa: CASSLDGGTEAFF

j_call: TRBJ2-5
clone_size: -
v_call: TRBV5-1
d_call: -
cdr3_nt: TGCGCCAGCAGCTTGGAAGGAGGTTCGATAGAGACCCAGTACTTC
cdr3_aa: CASSLEGGSIETQYF

j_call: TRBJ2-7
clone_size: few
v_call: TRBV30
d_call: -
cdr3_nt: TGTGCCTGGAGTGGCAGTGACCCATACGAGCAGTACTTC
cdr3_aa: CAWSGSDPYEQYF

j_call: TRBJ2-3
clone_size: few
v_call: TRBV28
d_call: -
cdr3_nt: TGTGCCAGCAGTAAGGGTAGCACAGATACGCAGTATTTT
cdr3_aa: CASSKGSTDTQYF

j_call: TRBJ1-1
clone_size: few
v_call: TRBV19
d_call: TRBD1
cdr3_nt: TGTGCCAGTAATCAGGGGGCAGGTAACACTGAAGCTTTCTTT
cdr3_aa: CASNQGAGNTEAFF

j_call: TRBJ2-3
clone_size: -
v_call: TRBV4-3
d_call: -
cdr3_nt: TGCGCCAGCAGCCCCCTGACGGGCACACGGCCAGATACGCAGTATTTT
cdr3_aa: CASSPLTGTRPDTQYF

j_call: TRBJ2-5
clone_size: -
v_call: TRBV10-3
d_call: TRBD2
cdr3_nt: TGTGCCATCAGGGCCGGGACTAGCGGTTACCAAGAGACCCAGTACTTC
cdr3_aa: CAIRAGTSGYQETQYF

j_call: TRBJ2-3
clone_size: many
v_call: TRBV7-6
d_call: -
cdr3_nt: TGTGCCAGCAGCTCAGTCACTAGGGCGAGCACAGATACGCAGTATTTT
cdr3_aa: CASSSVTRASTDTQYF

j_call: TRBJ2-3
clone_size: few
v_call: TRBV4-3
d_call: TRBD1
cdr3_nt: TGCGCCAGCAGCCGAGCCGGGACAGCGACAGATACGCAGTATTTT
cdr3_aa: CASSRAGTATDTQYF

j_call: TRBJ1-2
clone_size: -
v_call: TRBV11-2
d_call: TRBD1
cdr3_nt: TGTGCCAGCAGCACCGCGTCGACAGGGCTTTATGGCTACACCTTC
cdr3_aa: CASSTASTGLYGYTF

j_call: TRBJ2-2
clone_size: -
v_call: TRBV4-2
d_call: TRBD2
cdr3_nt: TGTGCCAGCAGCCAAGATCGAGCGGGGGGGCTCTGGGGGGAGCTGTTTTTT
cdr3_aa: CASSQDRAGGLWGELFF

j_call: TRBJ1-4
clone_size: -
v_call: TRBV20-1
d_call: -
cdr3_nt: TGCAGTGCCCCTGAGGGAGCGCTAAATGAAAAACTGTTTTTT
cdr3_aa: CSAPEGALNEKLFF

j_call: TRBJ1-1
clone_size: few
v_call: TRBV28
d_call: TRBD1
cdr3_nt: TGTGCCAGCGTCCAGGGGGACATGAACACTGAAGCTTTCTTT
cdr3_aa: CASVQGDMNTEAFF

j_call: TRBJ2-1
clone_size: few
v_call: TRBV30
d_call: TRBD1
cdr3_nt: TGTGCCTGGAGTGTAATGGGCAGGGGGCTTGGTGAGCAGTTCTTC
cdr3_aa: CAWSVMGRGLGEQFF

j_call: TRBJ2-3
clone_size: few
v_call: TRBV11-2
d_call: TRBD2
cdr3_nt: TGTGCCAGCAGCTTATTCCATAGCGGGGGGGCTAGGGGACCCGTGGTGACGCAGTATTTT
cdr3_aa: CASSLFHSGGARGPVVTQYF

j_call: TRBJ2-3
clone_size: few
v_call: TRBV10-3
d_call: -
cdr3_nt: TGTGCCATCAGTGAAGACCTAGATACGCAGTATTTT
cdr3_aa: CAISEDLDTQYF

j_call: TRBJ1-2
clone_size: few
v_call: TRBV5-1
d_call: -
cdr3_nt: TGCGCCAGCAGCCAAGGAAGGGGAACAGTCTATGGCTACACCTTC
cdr3_aa: CASSQGRGTVYGYTF

j_call: TRBJ1-4
clone_size: few
v_call: TRBV2
d_call: TRBD1
cdr3_nt: TGTGCCAGCAGTTTAACCGGGACAGGGGGCGCCGGATCTAATGAAAAACTGTTTTTT
cdr3_aa: CASSLTGTGGAGSNEKLFF

j_call: TRBJ2-1
clone_size: few
v_call: TRBV7-8
d_call: -
cdr3_nt: TGTGCCAGCAGTCATTCAGTCCAGGGTAACTACAATGAGCAGTTCTTC
cdr3_aa: CASSHSVQGNYNEQFF

j_call: TRBJ1-2
clone_size: few
v_call: TRBV7-2
d_call: TRBD1
cdr3_nt: TGTGCCAGCAGCTTAGAGACAGGGATCTTACGGGGCTACACCTTC
cdr3_aa: CASSLETGILRGYTF

j_call: TRBJ1-1
clone_size: few
v_call: TRBV11-2
d_call: -
cdr3_nt: TGTGCCAGCAGCTTAGATTTCGGGGGACTAAACACTGAAGCTTTCTTT
cdr3_aa: CASSLDFGGLNTEAFF

j_call: TRBJ2-5
clone_size: few
v_call: TRBV6-5
d_call: -
cdr3_nt: TGTGCCAGCAGTTACTCTTGGGCAGGGGGACTTTCCGAGACCCAGTACTTC
cdr3_aa: CASSYSWAGGLSETQYF

j_call: TRBJ2-3
clone_size: -
v_call: TRBV4-3
d_call: TRBD1
cdr3_nt: TGCGCCAGCAGGCAACTGAGGACACAGGGGAGTTTTAGCACAGATACGCAGTATTTT
cdr3_aa: CASRQLRTQGSFSTDTQYF

j_call: TRBJ1-1
clone_size: few
v_call: TRBV19
d_call: -
cdr3_nt: TGTGCCAGTAGTATTCGGACGAACACTGAAGCTTTCTTT
cdr3_aa: CASSIRTNTEAFF

j_call: TRBJ2-6
clone_size: -
v_call: TRBV4-1
d_call: -
cdr3_nt: TGCGCCAGCAGCCAACAGGGTCTCGGGGCCAACGTCCTGACTTTC
cdr3_aa: CASSQQGLGANVLTF

j_call: TRBJ1-4
clone_size: -
v_call: TRBV16
d_call: TRBD1
cdr3_nt: TGTGCCAGCAGCCTTCGGGACAGGGCCAGCGAAAAACTGTTTTTT
cdr3_aa: CASSLRDRASEKLFF

j_call: TRBJ2-3
clone_size: many
v_call: TRBV12-3/TRBV12-4
d_call: -
cdr3_nt: TGTGCCAGCAGTTTACGGGGCACAGATACGCAGTATTTT
cdr3_aa: CASSLRGTDTQYF

j_call: TRBJ2-5
clone_size: few
v_call: TRBV2
d_call: TRBD2
cdr3_nt: TGTGCCAGCAGTTCTACCCTAGCGGGGGAGGAGACCCAGTACTTC
cdr3_aa: CASSSTLAGEETQYF

j_call: TRBJ1-3
clone_size: few
v_call: TRBV6-5
d_call: -
cdr3_nt: TGTGCCAGCAGTTATGGATGGGGCTCTGGAAACACCATATATTTT
cdr3_aa: CASSYGWGSGNTIYF

j_call: TRBJ2-1
clone_size: few
v_call: TRBV20-1
d_call: -
cdr3_nt: TGCAGTGCTAGAGGGTACAGCTCCTACAATGAGCAGTTCTTC
cdr3_aa: CSARGYSSYNEQFF

j_call: TRBJ1-5
clone_size: few
v_call: TRBV28
d_call: TRBD1
cdr3_nt: TGTGCCAGCAGCTGGACAGGGATTAGCAATCAGCCCCAGCATTTT
cdr3_aa: CASSWTGISNQPQHF

j_call: TRBJ2-1
clone_size: few
v_call: TRBV16
d_call: -
cdr3_nt: TGTGCCAGCAGCCAAAACCGGAACAATGAGCAGTTCTTC
cdr3_aa: CASSQNRNNEQFF